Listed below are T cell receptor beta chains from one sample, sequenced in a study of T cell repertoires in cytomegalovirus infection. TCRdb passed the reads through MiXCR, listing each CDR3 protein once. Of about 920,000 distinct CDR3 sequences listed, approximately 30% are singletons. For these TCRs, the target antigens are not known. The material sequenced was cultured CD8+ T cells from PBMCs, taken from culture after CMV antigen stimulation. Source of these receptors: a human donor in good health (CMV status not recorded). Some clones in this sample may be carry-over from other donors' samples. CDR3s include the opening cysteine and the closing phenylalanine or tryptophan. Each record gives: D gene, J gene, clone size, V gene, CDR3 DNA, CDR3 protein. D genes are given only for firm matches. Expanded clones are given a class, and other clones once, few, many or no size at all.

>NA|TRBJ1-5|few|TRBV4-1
TGCGCCAGCAGCCAAGAGGGGGGCGCGGGCAATCAGCCCCAGCATTTT
CASSQEGGAGNQPQHF
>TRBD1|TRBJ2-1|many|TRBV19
TGTGCCAGTAGTAAAGTAGGGTGGGACAGGGGGCCTAATTGGGGCAATGAGCAGTTCTTC
CASSKVGWDRGPNWGNEQFF
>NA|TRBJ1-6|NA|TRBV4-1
TGCGCCAACAGCCAAGATGAGAGGGGGGATTCACCCCTCCACTTT
CANSQDERGDSPLHF
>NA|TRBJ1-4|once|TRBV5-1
TGCGCCAGCAGCTTGGATGCCGGATTTAATGAAAAACTGTTTTTT
CASSLDAGFNEKLFF
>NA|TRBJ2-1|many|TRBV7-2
TGTGCCAGCAGCTTAGTAGGGGACCTTACCCCCTACAATGAGCAGTTCTTC
CASSLVGDLTPYNEQFF
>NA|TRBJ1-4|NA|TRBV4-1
TGCGCCAGCAGCCAAACAGGGTCTAAACTGTTTTTT
CASSQTGSKLFF
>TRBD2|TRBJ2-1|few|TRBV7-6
TGTGCCAGCAGCCAAGCGGGGGTATACAATGAGCAGTTCTTC
CASSQAGVYNEQFF
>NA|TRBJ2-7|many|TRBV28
TGTGCCAGTCAGTTTACTTTACAGGGACGCTCCTACGAGCAGTACTTC
CASQFTLQGRSYEQYF
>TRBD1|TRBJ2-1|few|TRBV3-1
TGTGCCAGCAGCCTTGAATCCGGGACAGGGGAAGTCGTGGCCTCCTACAATGAGCAGTTCTTC
CASSLESGTGEVVASYNEQFF
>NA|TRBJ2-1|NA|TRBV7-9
TGTGCCAGCAGCTCCGAGCGGTACAATGAGCAGTTCTTC
CASSSERYNEQFF
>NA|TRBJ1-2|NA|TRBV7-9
TGTGCCAACAGTGGGTCTGGCTACACCTTC
CANSGSGYTF